This is a list of T cell receptor beta chains from one sample in a study of regulatory T cells in long-lasting Graves disease. TCRdb reprocessed the multiplex PCR reads via MiXCR and lists one record per CDR3 protein. The table includes about 210,000 distinct CDR3 sequences, roughly a fifth detected once. The same sample was also used in a study of T cells in Graves' hyperthyroidism and ophthalmopathy.

The starting material was peripheral blood mononuclear cells (PBMCs), obtained at new diagnosis, from a patient treated with antithyroid drugs. These receptors all come from a woman aged 30 to 39 with Graves disease. CDR3s include the opening cysteine and the closing phenylalanine or tryptophan. A D gene is named only where the DNA matches it firmly. A clone size is listed for some rows: how often the clone was seen (once, few, many), or a class if it is expanded.

j_call | d_call | clone_size | v_call | cdr3_aa | cdr3_nt
TRBJ1-1 | TRBD1 | - | TRBV11-2 | CASSSRSGGWSEAFF | TGTGCCAGCAGCTCTCGTTCAGGGGGGTGGTCTGAAGCTTTCTTT
TRBJ2-7 | TRBD2 | many | TRBV5-1 | CASSPGTSGSEQYF | TGCGCCAGCAGCCCTGGGACTAGCGGGAGCGAGCAGTACTTC
TRBJ1-6 | - | few | TRBV20-1 | CSARDGGRADYNSPLHF | TGCAGTGCTAGAGATGGCGGGAGAGCCGATTATAATTCACCCCTCCACTTT
TRBJ1-1 | - | - | TRBV28 | CASSSINSEDTEAFF | TGTGCCAGCAGTTCAATCAACTCGGAAGACACTGAAGCTTTCTTT
TRBJ2-2 | TRBD1 | few | TRBV19 | CASRTGTSHTGELFF | TGTGCCAGTCGGACAGGAACCTCCCACACCGGGGAGCTGTTTTTT
TRBJ2-7 | TRBD2 | many | TRBV5-1 | CASSSASGPYEQYF | TGCGCCAGCAGCTCGGCTAGCGGGCCATACGAGCAGTACTTC
TRBJ1-2 | TRBD1 | many | TRBV11-2 | CASSSATHGTGGGGYTF | TGTGCCAGCAGCTCCGCGACTCACGGGACAGGGGGGGGTGGCTACACCTTC
TRBJ1-2 | TRBD1 | many | TRBV19 | CASSTGTGSRGYTF | TGTGCCAGTAGTACCGGGACAGGGTCCCGTGGCTACACCTTC
TRBJ1-2 | - | many | TRBV20-1 | CSASRSNYGYTF | TGCAGTGCTAGTCGCAGTAACTATGGCTACACCTTC
TRBJ1-4 | - | - | TRBV6-1 | CASSPNLGGASEKLFF | TGTGCCAGCAGTCCGAATTTGGGGGGCGCGAGTGAAAAACTGTTTTTT
TRBJ1-1 | - | - | TRBV2 | CASSLSAGVRTEAFF | TGTGCCAGCAGCTTGTCGGCAGGGGTGAGGACTGAAGCTTTCTTT
TRBJ2-5 | - | many | TRBV28 | CASARQEWETQYF | TGTGCCAGCGCTAGACAGGAGTGGGAGACCCAGTACTTC
TRBJ2-1 | TRBD2 | - | TRBV20-1 | CSAPGTSILRYNEQFF | TGCAGTGCCCCAGGGACTAGCATTTTGAGGTACAATGAGCAGTTCTTC
TRBJ2-1 | - | - | TRBV4-1 | CASSQVSGGTNEQFF | TGCGCCAGCAGCCAAGTTTCAGGCGGGACTAATGAGCAGTTCTTC
TRBJ2-1 | TRBD2 | - | TRBV9 | CASSVLSGGNNEQFF | TGTGCCAGCAGCGTCTTAAGCGGGGGCAACAATGAGCAGTTCTTC
TRBJ1-2 | - | few | TRBV18 | CASSPKKGRDYGYTF | TGTGCCAGCTCACCAAAGAAAGGCAGGGACTATGGCTACACCTTC
TRBJ1-1 | - | many | TRBV6-2/TRBV6-3 | CASSGQPGAEAFF | TGTGCCAGCAGTGGACAGCCGGGCGCTGAAGCTTTCTTT
TRBJ2-7 | - | - | TRBV2 | CASSEARTVSSYEQYF | TGTGCCAGCAGTGAAGCTAGGACAGTGAGCTCCTACGAGCAGTACTTC
TRBJ1-2 | - | many | TRBV19 | CASIPENGWLHGYTF | TGTGCCAGTATCCCGGAAAATGGTTGGCTCCATGGCTACACCTTC
TRBJ2-1 | - | few | TRBV20-1 | CSASSIKGSLSSYNEQFF | TGCAGTGCTAGCTCCATTAAGGGTAGTTTGAGCTCCTACAATGAGCAGTTCTTC
TRBJ1-1 | - | many | TRBV28 | CASSLFTGRDTEAFF | TGTGCCAGCAGTTTATTTACGGGGCGGGACACTGAAGCTTTCTTT
TRBJ1-5 | - | many | TRBV20-1 | CSARARASYNQPQHF | TGCAGTGCTAGAGCCCGGGCCTCCTATAATCAGCCCCAGCATTTT
TRBJ2-6 | - | few | TRBV5-6 | CASSLASYSGANVLTF | TGTGCCAGCAGCTTGGCCAGTTACTCTGGGGCCAACGTCCTGACTTTC
TRBJ2-5 | TRBD2 | many | TRBV6-1 | CASRRLAQGETQYF | TGTGCCAGCCGTAGACTAGCACAAGGGGAGACCCAGTACTTC
TRBJ1-1 | - | many | TRBV27 | CASSPLQGSLYF | TGTGCCAGCAGTCCTTTACAGGGTTCACTTTACTTT
TRBJ1-5 | - | many | TRBV10-3 | CAISGIRSNQPQHF | TGTGCCATCAGTGGAATCAGGAGCAATCAGCCCCAGCATTTT
TRBJ2-2 | - | few | TRBV7-3 | CASSSQPRSNTGELFF | TGTGCCAGCAGCTCCCAGCCCCGTTCGAACACCGGGGAGCTGTTTTTT
TRBJ2-1 | TRBD1 | many | TRBV12-3/TRBV12-4 | CASSPFFRTGIGDEQFF | TGTGCCAGCAGCCCATTTTTCCGGACAGGGATTGGGGATGAGCAGTTCTTC
TRBJ1-1 | - | many | TRBV18 | CASSQGSHTEAFF | TGTGCCAGCTCACAGGGATCACACACTGAAGCTTTCTTT
TRBJ2-1 | TRBD1 | many | TRBV6-5 | CASSHGQGPYNEQFF | TGTGCCAGCAGCCACGGACAGGGGCCTTACAATGAGCAGTTCTTC
TRBJ2-3 | TRBD2 | - | TRBV2 | CASSPGLAGRDTQYF | TGTGCCAGCAGTCCGGGACTAGCGGGACGGGATACGCAGTATTTT
TRBJ1-1 | - | many | TRBV27 | CASSLFRGTETFF | TGTGCCAGCAGTTTATTCCGGGGTACTGAAACTTTCTTT
TRBJ1-1 | - | many | TRBV6-2/TRBV6-3 | CASSEDPPQGYSNTEAFF | TGTGCCAGCAGTGAAGACCCCCCGCAGGGATACTCGAACACTGAAGCTTTCTTT